This T cell receptor (beta chain) originates from a study of T-cell reconstitution after alpha-beta-depleted transplantation in children (dated by TCRdb to the mid-2010s). In the study overall: Using TCR repertoire profiling, the study followed T-cell immune reconstitution in a quantitative way in children after TCRalphabeta/CD19-depleted allogeneic hematopoietic cell transplantation. The full study reports these points: The apparently early recovery of alphabetaT-cell counts about two months after transplant reportedly depended on only several hundred rapidly expanded clones that came from non-depleted graft cells. In some patients, the high TCRbeta diversity seen at day 60 was put down to recipient T cells and intrathymic progenitors that had survived conditioning. Over the following months the frequencies of hyperexpanded clones went down, and after one year T-cell counts and TCRbeta diversity were mostly credited to newly produced T cells.

Library prep was done by PCR. The sequencing machine was an Illumina HiSeq 2500. To normalize quantification of the TCRbeta repertoire, the TCR libraries were built with molecular barcoding that relied on unique molecular identifiers. Through fastp at Q25 and MiXCR, TCRdb rebuilt clones from the public reads, retaining in-frame beta chains. Each record represents a unique CDR3 protein, reported with the most common genes and DNA among its rows. This sample holds 250,000 to 300,000 distinct CDR3 sequences; around 10% were observed only once. Roughly 7.1% of the sample lies in the top ten. This specimen's treatment or condition label, per the study, means: allogeneic hematopoietic cell transplantation with graft depleted of TCRalphabeta T cells and CD19 B cells. The transplant recipients were children given TCRalphabeta/CD19-depleted allogeneic hematopoietic cell grafts. In its sample, this clonotype was seen many times. Its antigen is still unknown. Base qualities are not provided; no much larger clone lies one nucleotide away.

According to the germline V gene, CDR1 reads SGHRS and CDR2 reads YFSETQ. Deletion took 7 bases off V and 0 bases off J, with a span of 10 bases between the germline ends. The CDR3 sequence holds 14 residues, the cysteine and phenylalanine included. Only the CDR3 DNA is retained, 42 bases long and in frame from the first base. The TCR originated in a boy in the first two years of life with acute myeloid leukemia, due to receive a stem cell transplant. The starting material was PBMCs, obtained before TCRalphabeta/CD19-depleted stem cell transplant. The chain is assembled from TRBV5-1 and TRBJ1-4; D gene: possibly TRBD1, on 5 matching bases. The CDR3 region has the sequence CASSWGATNEKLFF. The DNA sequence is TGCGCCAGCTCTTGGGGGGCAACTAATGAAAAACTGTTTTTT.